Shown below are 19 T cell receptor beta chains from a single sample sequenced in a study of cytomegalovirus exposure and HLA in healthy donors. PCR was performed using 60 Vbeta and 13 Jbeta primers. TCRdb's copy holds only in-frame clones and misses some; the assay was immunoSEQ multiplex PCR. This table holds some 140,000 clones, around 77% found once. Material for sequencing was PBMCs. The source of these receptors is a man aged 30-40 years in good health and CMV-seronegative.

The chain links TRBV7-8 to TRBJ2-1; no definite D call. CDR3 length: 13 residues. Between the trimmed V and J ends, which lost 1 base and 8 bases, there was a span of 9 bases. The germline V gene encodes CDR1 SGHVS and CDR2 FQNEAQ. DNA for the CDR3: TGTGCCAGCAGCTTAGTTGTTATCCATGAGCAGTTCTTC. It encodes CASSLVVIHEQFF.

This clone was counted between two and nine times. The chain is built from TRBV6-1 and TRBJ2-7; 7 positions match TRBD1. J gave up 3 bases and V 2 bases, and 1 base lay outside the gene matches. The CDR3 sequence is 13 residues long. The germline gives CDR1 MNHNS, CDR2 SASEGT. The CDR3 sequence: CASSERQGYEQYF. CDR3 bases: TGTGCCAGCAGTGAACGACAGGGCTACGAGCAGTACTTC.

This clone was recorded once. The CDR3 DNA reads TGCGCCAGCAGCCAAGATCCCTTGGCGGGAGACGACAATGAGCAGTTCTTC. Translating it yields CASSQDPLAGDDNEQFF. This sequence joins TRBV4-1 and TRBJ2-1, with 7 bases matching TRBD2. V was pared by 0 bases and J by 5 bases, with 10 bases of the junction left unmatched. Germline CDR1 and CDR2: MGHRA and YSYEKL. The CDR3 runs to 17 residues.

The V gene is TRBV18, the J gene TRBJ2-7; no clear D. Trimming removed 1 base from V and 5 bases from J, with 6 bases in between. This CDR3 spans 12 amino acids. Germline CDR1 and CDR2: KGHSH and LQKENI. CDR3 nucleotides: TGTGCCAGCTCACCACGAGGCGACGAGCAGTACTTC. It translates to CASSPRGDEQYF.

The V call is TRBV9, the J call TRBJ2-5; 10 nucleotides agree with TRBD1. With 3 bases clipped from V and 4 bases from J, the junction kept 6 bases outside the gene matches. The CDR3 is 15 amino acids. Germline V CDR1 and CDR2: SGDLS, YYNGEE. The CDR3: CASSETGGWVETQYF. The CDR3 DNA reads TGTGCCAGCAGCGAGACAGGGGGCTGGGTAGAGACCCAGTACTTC. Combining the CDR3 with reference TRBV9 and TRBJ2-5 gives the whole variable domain DSGVTQTPKHLITATGQRVTLRCSPRSGDLSVYWYQQSLDQGLQFLIQYYNGEERAKGNILERFSAQQFPDLHSELNLSSLELGDSALYFCASSETGGWVETQYFGPGTRLLVL.

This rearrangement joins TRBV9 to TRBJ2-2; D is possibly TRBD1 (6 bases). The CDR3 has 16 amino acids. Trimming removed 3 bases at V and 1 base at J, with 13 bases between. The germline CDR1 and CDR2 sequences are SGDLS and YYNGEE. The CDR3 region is CASSAQGHQNTGELFF. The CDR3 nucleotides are TGTGCCAGCAGCGCTCAGGGGCATCAGAACACCGGGGAGCTGTTTTTT.

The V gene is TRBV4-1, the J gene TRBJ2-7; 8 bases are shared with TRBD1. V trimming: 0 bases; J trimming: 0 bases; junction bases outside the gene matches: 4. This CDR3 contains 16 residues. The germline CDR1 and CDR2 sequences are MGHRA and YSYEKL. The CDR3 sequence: CASSQDLGQASYEQYF. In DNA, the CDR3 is TGCGCCAGCAGCCAAGACTTGGGACAGGCCTCCTACGAGCAGTACTTC.

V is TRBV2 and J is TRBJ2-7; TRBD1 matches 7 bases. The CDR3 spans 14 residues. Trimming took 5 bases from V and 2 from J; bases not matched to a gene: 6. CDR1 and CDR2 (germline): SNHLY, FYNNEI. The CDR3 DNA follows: TGTGCCAGCAGTCCCGGGACAGAGGCCTACGAGCAGTACTTC. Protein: CASSPGTEAYEQYF.

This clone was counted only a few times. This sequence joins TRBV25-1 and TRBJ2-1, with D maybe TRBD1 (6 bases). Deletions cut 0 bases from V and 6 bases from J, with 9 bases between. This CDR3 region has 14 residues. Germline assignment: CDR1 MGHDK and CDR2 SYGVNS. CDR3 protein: CASSEYRGTNEQFF. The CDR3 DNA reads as TGTGCCAGCAGTGAATACAGGGGTACCAATGAGCAGTTCTTC.

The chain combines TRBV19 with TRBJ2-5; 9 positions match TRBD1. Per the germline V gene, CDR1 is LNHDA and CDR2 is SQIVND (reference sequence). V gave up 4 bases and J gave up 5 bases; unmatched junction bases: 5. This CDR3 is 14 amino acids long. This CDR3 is CASSTIQGAETQYF. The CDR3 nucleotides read TGTGCCAGTAGTACCATACAGGGGGCGGAGACCCAGTACTTC.

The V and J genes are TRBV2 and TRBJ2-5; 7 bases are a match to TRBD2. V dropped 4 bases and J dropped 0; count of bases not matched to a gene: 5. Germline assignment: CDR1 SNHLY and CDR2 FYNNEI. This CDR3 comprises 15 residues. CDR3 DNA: TGTGCCAGCAGTGGGCTAGCGGCGAACCAAGAGACCCAGTACTTC. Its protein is CASSGLAANQETQYF.

The CDR3 loop is CASRILAGGPLDEQYF. CDR3 nucleotide sequence: TGTGCCAGCAGAATACTAGCGGGAGGGCCTCTCGACGAGCAGTACTTC. V gene TRBV28 combines with J gene TRBJ2-7, with 13 positions matching TRBD2. V lost 6 bases and J lost 5; bases outside the gene matches: 10. Germline-derived CDR1 and CDR2 are MDHEN and SYDVKM. This CDR3 is 16 amino acids long.

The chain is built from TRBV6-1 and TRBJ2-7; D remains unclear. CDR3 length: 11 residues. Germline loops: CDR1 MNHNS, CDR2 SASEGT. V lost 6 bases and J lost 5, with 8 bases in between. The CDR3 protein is CASSLFHEQYF. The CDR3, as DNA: TGTGCCAGCAGCCTTTTTCACGAGCAGTACTTC.

The CDR3 DNA sequence: TGTGCCAGCAGTGCTAGCGGAGCGACCTACAATGAGCAGTTCTTC. As protein: CASSASGATYNEQFF. The chain couples TRBV6-5 to TRBJ2-1; TRBD2 matches 7 bases. Germline-derived CDR1 and CDR2 are MNHEY and SVGAGI. This CDR3 has 15 amino acids. J gave up 2 bases and V 5 bases, and 6 bases lay outside the gene matches.

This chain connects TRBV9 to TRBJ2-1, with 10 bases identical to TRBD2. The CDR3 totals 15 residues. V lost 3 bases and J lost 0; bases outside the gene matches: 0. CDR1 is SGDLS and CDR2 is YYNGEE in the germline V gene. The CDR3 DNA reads TGTGCCAGCAGCGGGACTAGCGGCTCCTACAATGAGCAGTTCTTC. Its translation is CASSGTSGSYNEQFF.

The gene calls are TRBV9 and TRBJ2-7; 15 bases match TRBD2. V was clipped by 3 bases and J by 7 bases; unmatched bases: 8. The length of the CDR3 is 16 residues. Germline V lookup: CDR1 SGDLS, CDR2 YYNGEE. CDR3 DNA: TGTGCCAGCAGCGCAGAACCGGGACTAGCGGGAGGTGAGCAGTACTTC. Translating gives CASSAEPGLAGGEQYF.

In nucleotides, the CDR3 is TGTGCCAGCAATCGGACAGGGGACTACGAGCAGTACTTC. Translation: CASNRTGDYEQYF. This chain connects TRBV7-9 to TRBJ2-7, with TRBD1 matching 9 bases. The V gene end was trimmed by 7 bases and the J gene end by 3 bases; junction bases not matched to a gene: 4. CDR3 length: 13 amino acids. CDR1 and CDR2 from the germline V gene are SEHNR and FQNEAQ (reference sequence).

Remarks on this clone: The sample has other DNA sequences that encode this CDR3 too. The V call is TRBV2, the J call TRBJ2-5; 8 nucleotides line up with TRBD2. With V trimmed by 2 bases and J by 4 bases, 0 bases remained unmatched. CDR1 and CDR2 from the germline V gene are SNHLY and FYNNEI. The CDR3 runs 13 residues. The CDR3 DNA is TGTGCCAGCAGTGAACTAGCGGGAGAGACCCAGTACTTC. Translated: CASSELAGETQYF. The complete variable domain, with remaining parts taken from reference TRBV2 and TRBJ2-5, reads EPEVTQTPSHQVTQMGQEVILRCVPISNHLYFYWYRQILGQKVEFLVSFYNNEISEKSEIFDDQFSVERPDGSNFTLKIRSTKLEDSAMYFCASSELAGETQYFGPGTRLLVL.

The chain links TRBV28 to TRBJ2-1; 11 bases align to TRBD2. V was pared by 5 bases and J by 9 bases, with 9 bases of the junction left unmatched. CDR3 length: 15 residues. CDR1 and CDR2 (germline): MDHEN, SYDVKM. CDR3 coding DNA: TGTGCCAGCAGTCCCCCCTCTAGCGGGAGGACTGAGCAGTTCTTC. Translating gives CASSPPSSGRTEQFF.